The 27 T cell receptor beta chains given below trace back to one sample, sequenced in a study of cytomegalovirus exposure and HLA in healthy donors. This PCR relied on a set of 60 Vbeta primers and 13 Jbeta primers. TCRdb keeps only in-frame clones here, not all; method: immunoSEQ multiplex PCR. This specimen shows around 88,000 clones; the ten leading clones hold about 6%. Sequenced: PBMCs. These receptors all come from a girl aged 5 to 17 in good health and CMV-seropositive.

The chain combines TRBV6-5 with TRBJ1-2, with D possibly being TRBD1 (5 bases). Germline V gene sequence: CDR1 MNHEY, CDR2 SVGAGI. The CDR3 runs to 13 residues. The ends were cut back, 0 bases at V and 4 bases at J, with 6 bases in the middle. In nucleotides, the CDR3 is TGTGCCAGCAGTTACTCGACAGCCTATGGCTACACCTTC. Protein: CASSYSTAYGYTF.

The chain employs TRBV4-2 and TRBJ2-2; 7 bases are a match to TRBD1. V dropped 6 bases and J dropped 4; count of bases not matched to a gene: 5. Germline CDR1 and CDR2: LGHNA and YNFKEQ. This CDR3 is built from 14 residues. The DNA of the CDR3 is TGTGCCAGCAGACTCGACAGGGCCACCGGGGAGCTGTTTTTT. It yields the protein CASRLDRATGELFF.

The chain joins TRBV5-1 to TRBJ1-1; a weak D match, TRBD1 (5 bases). V lost 3 bases and J lost 8, with 17 bases in between. Per the germline V gene, CDR1 is SGHRS and CDR2 is YFSETQ. The CDR3 consists of 14 residues. CDR3 nucleotide sequence: TGCGCCAGCAGCTCACGAGTGGACAATCAGGAAGCTTTCTTT. As protein: CASSSRVDNQEAFF. The full variable domain, with the rest looked up from reference TRBV5-1 and TRBJ1-1, is KAGVTQTPRYLIKTRGQQVTLSCSPISGHRSVSWYQQTPGQGLQFLFEYFSETQRNKGNFPGRFSGRQFSNSRSEMNVSTLELGDSALYLCASSSRVDNQEAFFGQGTRLTVV.

V gene TRBV18 combines with J gene TRBJ1-3; D is undetermined. V gave up 3 bases and J gave up 0 bases, with 6 bases separating them. The length of the CDR3 is 14 residues. Germline-derived CDR1 and CDR2 are KGHSH and LQKENI. CDR3: CASSPGRSGNTIYF. CDR3 coding DNA: TGTGCCAGCTCACCGGGCCGCTCTGGAAACACCATATATTTT.

J is TRBJ2-2 and V is TRBV19; the D is unclear. CDR1 and CDR2 (germline): LNHDA, SQIVND (reference sequence). The V end was cut by 2 bases, the J end by 4 bases, with 5 bases between. The CDR3 covers 13 residues. CDR3 residues: CASSITPTGELFF. CDR3 nucleotides: TGTGCCAGTAGTATAACACCCACCGGGGAGCTGTTTTTT. The variable domain in full, completed from reference TRBV19 and TRBJ2-2, reads DGGITQSPKYLFRKEGQNVTLSCEQNLNHDAMYWYRQDPGQGLRLIYYSQIVNDFQKGDIAEGYSVSREKKESFPLTVTSAQKNPTAFYLCASSITPTGELFFGEGSRLTVL.

The V and J genes are TRBV5-6 and TRBJ2-7, with a tentative D call TRBD1 (6 bases). Germline-derived CDR1 and CDR2 are SGHDT and YYEEEE. Between the trimmed V and J ends, which lost 0 bases and 7 bases, there was a span of 11 bases. This CDR3 is 13 amino acids long. The CDR3 DNA follows: TGTGCCAGCAGCTTGGACAGGGTGGTGGAGCAGTACTTC. Amino acids: CASSLDRVVEQYF.

This chain uses TRBV7-9 with TRBJ2-1; D ambiguous. This CDR3 is 11 amino acids long. The germline V gene encodes CDR1 SEHNR and CDR2 FQNEAQ (reference sequence). V lost 3 bases and J lost 9, with 6 bases in between. This CDR3 is CASSFGSEQFF. DNA of the CDR3: TGTGCCAGCAGCTTTGGTAGTGAGCAGTTCTTC. The entire variable domain, with the rest obtained from reference TRBV7-9 and TRBJ2-1, is as follows: DTGVSQNPRHKITKRGQNVTFRCDPISEHNRLYWYRQTLGQGPEFLTYFQNEAQLEKSRLLSDRFSAERPKGSFSTLEIQRTEQGDSAMYLCASSFGSEQFFGPGTRLTVL.

The rearrangement links TRBV4-3 to TRBJ1-1; D is unclear. V lost 0 bases and J 1 base, leaving 12 bases between the germline ends. This CDR3 spans 16 amino acids. Germline CDR1 and CDR2: LGHNA and YSLEER. CDR3 residues: CASSQDFGQRNTEAFF. The CDR3 bases are TGCGCCAGCAGCCAAGACTTTGGGCAGAGGAACACTGAAGCTTTCTTT.

The chain combines TRBV5-5 with TRBJ1-5; the D gene is possibly TRBD1 (6 bases). The V end was cut by 4 bases, the J end by 7 bases, with 18 bases between. The germline V gene encodes CDR1 SGHKS and CDR2 YYEKEE (reference sequence). The CDR3 has 15 amino acids. The CDR3 is CASSQDYRANQPQHF. The CDR3, as DNA: TGTGCCAGCAGCCAAGACTACAGGGCGAACCAGCCCCAGCATTTT.

The chain uses TRBV7-9 and TRBJ1-1; TRBD1 might be the D (6 bases). The CDR3 totals 13 residues. Germline V lookup: CDR1 SEHNR, CDR2 FQNEAQ (reference sequence). Trimming removed 6 bases at V and 4 bases at J, with 12 bases between. The CDR3 DNA sequence: TGTGCCAGCAGGAGAGGGGGGGGCACTGAAGCTTTCTTT. Translating it yields CASRRGGGTEAFF.

The chain links TRBV18 to TRBJ2-5, with TRBD2 identical over 7 bases. This CDR3 is built from 15 residues. Germline V gene data show CDR1 as KGHSH and CDR2 as LQKENI. With 4 bases clipped from V and 4 bases from J, the junction kept 9 bases outside the gene matches. The DNA of the CDR3 is TGTGCCAGCTCACTAATGTCGGGGAGGGGAGAGACCCAGTACTTC. It codes for CASSLMSGRGETQYF.

V usage is TRBV6-1 and J usage is TRBJ2-7, with a tentative D call TRBD2 (7 bases). Germline V gene sequence: CDR1 MNHNS, CDR2 SASEGT. The CDR3 covers 13 residues. With 11 bases removed from V and 3 bases from J, the gap between germline ends came to 17 bases. CDR3 nucleotide sequence: TGTGCCTGCCGGGGGGCGGAAATCTACGAGCAGTACTTC. Residues: CACRGAEIYEQYF.

The genes are TRBV5-6 and TRBJ1-2; D is uncertain. Germline values: CDR1 SGHDT, CDR2 YYEEEE. The CDR3 totals 14 residues. V lost 1 base, J lost 7 bases, and 14 bases lay in between. The CDR3 DNA is TGTGCCAGCAGCTTGATTTCGGCAACGGGTGGCTACACCTTC. Translation gives CASSLISATGGYTF.

The CDR3 loop reads CASSYSTGAEAFF. As DNA, the CDR3 is TGTGCCAGCAGTTACTCTACAGGGGCTGAAGCTTTCTTT. The chain uses TRBV6-5 and TRBJ1-1; 7 nucleotides line up with TRBD1. Germline CDR1 reads MNHEY; CDR2 reads SVGAGI. Trimming cost V 0 bases and J 6 bases; bases outside gene matches: 1. The CDR3 length is 13 residues.

The chain links TRBV27 to TRBJ2-2; possibly TRBD1 for D (6 bases). The germline CDR1 and CDR2 sequences are MNHEY and SMNVEV (reference sequence). The CDR3 is made up of 14 amino acids. Trimming took 3 bases from V and 7 from J, leaving 12 bases between them. In DNA, the CDR3 is TGTGCCAGCAGTTTCTCGGACAGCCACGGGGAGCTGTTTTTT. This encodes CASSFSDSHGELFF.

The chain uses TRBV6-5 and TRBJ2-7; 10 bases are shared with TRBD2. Germline V gene data show CDR1 as MNHEY and CDR2 as SVGAGI. CDR3 length: 15 amino acids. V was clipped by 4 bases and J by 6 bases; unmatched bases: 9. This CDR3 is CASSSKPSGGVEQYF. CDR3 nucleotide sequence: TGTGCCAGCAGTTCTAAGCCCAGCGGGGGGGTCGAGCAGTACTTC.

This chain joins TRBV18 and TRBJ2-3; 9 nucleotides agree with TRBD2. The V and J ends lost 1 base and 4 bases, in that order; junction bases with no gene match: 0. Germline assignment: CDR1 KGHSH and CDR2 LQKENI. This CDR3 spans 14 amino acids. CDR3 in DNA: TGTGCCAGCTCACCACTAGCGGGGGCAGATACGCAGTATTTT. Translating it yields CASSPLAGADTQYF.

This rearrangement joins TRBV11-1 to TRBJ2-3, with D possibly being TRBD2 (5 bases). CDR3 length equals 15 residues. Germline V gene data show CDR1 as SGHAT and CDR2 as FQDESV (reference sequence). Deletions cut 1 base from V and 2 bases from J, with 10 bases between. The CDR3 protein is CASSLGLAPTDTQYF. The CDR3 coding sequence is TGTGCCAGCAGCTTAGGCCTAGCCCCCACAGATACGCAGTATTTT.

V and J are TRBV6-1 and TRBJ2-7; 8 positions agree with TRBD1. Looked up from germline, CDR1 is MNHNS and CDR2 is SASEGT. V lost 6 bases to trimming and J lost 6 bases; unmatched junction nucleotides: 10. The CDR3 runs 14 residues. This CDR3 is CASSRGQDPPEQYV. CDR3 coding DNA: TGTGCCAGCAGCCGGGGACAGGACCCCCCCGAGCAGTACGTC.

This chain links TRBV19 with TRBJ2-3; 12 bases map to TRBD2. Germline CDR1 reads LNHDA; CDR2 reads SQIVND (reference sequence). The CDR3 sequence is 17 residues long. Losses at the gene ends were 6 bases for V and 4 bases for J; bases not matched to a gene: 11. The CDR3 DNA reads TGTGCCAGTAGAGACCTTGGACTAGCGGGGATACCAGATACGCAGTATTTT. Translation gives CASRDLGLAGIPDTQYF.

This rearrangement joins TRBV7-9 to TRBJ2-7; D ambiguous. V dropped 2 bases and J dropped 3 bases, with 14 bases sitting between them. The CDR3 contains 15 residues. Germline loops: CDR1 SEHNR, CDR2 FQNEAQ (reference sequence). CDR3 in DNA: TGTGCCAGCAGCTTACTATCCGACATCTTCTACGAGCAGTACGTC. Translated: CASSLLSDIFYEQYV.

V is TRBV2 and J is TRBJ2-6; perhaps TRBD1 as D (5 bases). Germline CDR1 reads SNHLY; CDR2 reads FYNNEI. CDR3 length: 17 amino acids. The V end lost 4 bases, the J end lost 0 bases, and 13 bases lay between the germline ends. The CDR3 region has the DNA TGTGCCAGCAGTGCCCTCCAGGGTGGCTCTGGGGCCAACGTCCTGACTTTC. This sequence encodes CASSALQGGSGANVLTF.

The gene calls are TRBV4-2 and TRBJ1-2; a weak D match, TRBD1 (5 bases). This CDR3 has 15 amino acids. The V end was cut by 0 bases, the J end by 4 bases, with 12 bases between. Germline CDR1 reads LGHNA; CDR2 reads YNFKEQ. The CDR3 spells CASSQDLGGGYGYTF. In DNA form, the CDR3 reads TGTGCCAGCAGCCAAGATCTTGGCGGGGGCTATGGCTACACCTTC.

J is TRBJ2-2 and V is TRBV10-3; 8 positions match TRBD1. Germline V gives CDR1 ENHRY, CDR2 SYGVKD. The CDR3 has 15 residues. With V trimmed by 0 bases and J by 9 bases, 6 bases remained unmatched. CDR3 sequence: CAISESTTGERELFF. CDR3 in DNA: TGTGCCATCAGTGAGTCGACGACAGGGGAACGGGAGCTGTTTTTT.

The V and J genes are TRBV6-1 and TRBJ1-5, with D maybe TRBD1 (5 bases). Trimming stripped 1 base from V and 3 bases from J, with 13 bases between. The length of the CDR3 is 16 residues. CDR1 MNHNS and CDR2 SASEGT come from the germline V gene. The CDR3 loop is CASSEVGAFYNQPQHF. The CDR3 region has the DNA TGTGCCAGCAGTGAAGTTGGGGCTTTTTACAATCAGCCCCAGCATTTT.

J is TRBJ2-7 and V is TRBV6-1; 11 bases fit TRBD1. This CDR3 is 14 amino acids long. Germline CDR1 MNHNS, CDR2 SASEGT. The V gene end was trimmed by 6 bases and the J gene end by 6 bases; junction bases not matched to a gene: 7. Written as DNA, the CDR3 is TGTGCCAGCAGAGGATCTGGGACAGGGGGCGAGCAGTACGTC. It encodes CASRGSGTGGEQYV.

The genes are TRBV30 and TRBJ1-6; a possible D gene is TRBD1 (5 bases). V was pared by 4 bases and J by 5 bases, with 15 bases between. Per the germline V gene, CDR1 is GTSNPN and CDR2 is SVGIG (reference sequence). CDR3 length equals 15 residues. CDR3: CAWNGGTGDNSPLHF. The CDR3 DNA follows: TGTGCCTGGAACGGCGGGACTGGTGATAATTCACCCCTCCACTTT.